Presented here are 13 T cell receptor beta chains from one specimen sequenced in a study of blood T cell repertoires in COVID-19. TCRdb keeps only in-frame clones here, not all; method: immunoSEQ multiplex PCR. The table records tens of thousands of clones, 70% to 90% of them present only once. Sequencing used peripheral blood. Source of these receptors: a human donor in a cohort sampled during active COVID-19.

This chain links TRBV9 with TRBJ1-4; D uncertain. V lost 4 bases to trimming and J lost 4 bases, with 14 bases between them. The CDR3 runs to 15 residues. From germline, CDR1 is SGDLS and CDR2 YYNGEE. The CDR3 loop is CASSKDAGFNEKLFF. The CDR3 coding sequence is TGTGCCAGCAGCAAGGACGCGGGTTTTAATGAAAAACTGTTTTTT.

In this sample, this clone turned up a few times. In nucleotides, the CDR3 is TGCGCCAGCAGGCGGACAGATACGCAGTATTTT. This encodes CASRRTDTQYF. V is TRBV5-1 and J is TRBJ2-3, with unresolved D. The V end lost 5 bases, the J end lost 3 bases, and 4 bases lay between the germline ends. This CDR3 is built from 11 residues. CDR1 and CDR2 (germline): SGHRS, YFSETQ.

This clone was observed a single time. The chain carries TRBV21-1 and TRBJ1-5; the tabulated D call, TRBD1, remains unverified against the DNA. TRBV21-1 is a pseudogene. The CDR3 totals 16 residues. CDR3 nucleotide sequence: TGTGCCAGCAGCATCGTCAGGGTATATAGCAATCAGCCCCAGCATTTT. It specifies CASSIVRVYSNQPQHF.

This chain uses TRBV28 with TRBJ1-1; 8 bases are a match to TRBD1. The trim removed 6 bases at V and 7 bases at J, leaving 22 bases unmatched. Germline assignment: CDR1 MDHEN and CDR2 SYDVKM. The CDR3 is made up of 18 amino acids. The CDR3 DNA sequence: TGTGCCAGCAGGATCACGGGGGACAGGCCTGGGTTTAGGGGTGAAGCTTTCTTT. Translation gives CASRITGDRPGFRGEAFF.

The chain uses TRBV4-3 and TRBJ1-6; no definite D call. The germline V gene encodes CDR1 LGHNA and CDR2 YSLEER. The length of the CDR3 is 14 residues. V was trimmed by 0 bases and J by 13 bases, leaving 13 bases between them. The CDR3 loop is CASSQDRAGTPLHF. The CDR3 DNA follows: TGCGCCAGCAGCCAAGATCGGGCGGGTACGCCCCTCCACTTT.

The gene calls are TRBV6-5 and TRBJ1-5; no reliable D call. Trimming removed 0 bases at V and 0 bases at J, with 6 bases between. Germline lookup yields CDR1 MNHEY and CDR2 SVGAGI. The CDR3 totals 15 residues. CDR3 coding DNA: TGTGCCAGCAGTTACTCGACGGGTAGCAATCAGCCCCAGCATTTT. Amino acid sequence: CASSYSTGSNQPQHF.

CDR3 nucleotides: TGTGCCAGCAGCCAAGAGGTCTTAGCGGCGAACACCGGGGAGCTGTTTTTT. Translating gives CASSQEVLAANTGELFF. V is TRBV14 and J is TRBJ2-2, with a possible D match to TRBD2 (6 bases). V was shortened by 0 bases and J by 0 bases, with 11 bases between the two germline ends. The CDR3 sequence is 17 residues long. From germline, CDR1 is SGHDN and CDR2 FVKESK.

V is TRBV19 and J is TRBJ2-7; the match to TRBD2 covers 7 bases. CDR3 length: 14 residues. With 3 bases clipped from V and 5 bases from J, the junction kept 7 bases outside the gene matches. Germline V CDR1 and CDR2: LNHDA, SQIVND (reference sequence). CDR3 nucleotide sequence: TGTGCCAGTAGTATGGGAGGGGCTGTGAACGAGCAGTACTTC. Translation: CASSMGGAVNEQYF.

The rearrangement joins TRBV7-9 to TRBJ1-2; D gene ambiguous. This CDR3 comprises 16 residues. Germline V gene data show CDR1 as SEHNR and CDR2 as FQNEAQ (reference sequence). V was trimmed by 5 bases and J by 3 bases, leaving 19 bases between them. Here the CDR3 reads CASSPGVAGIDYGYTF. The DNA of the CDR3 is TGTGCCAGCAGCCCCGGGGTGGCGGGGATCGACTATGGCTACACCTTC.

V gene TRBV29-1 combines with J gene TRBJ2-5, with D perhaps TRBD2 (5 bases). CDR3 length: 11 amino acids. CDR1 is SQVTM and CDR2 is ANQGSEA in the germline V gene. V was clipped by 6 bases and J by 5 bases, with 10 bases between them. CDR3 DNA sequence: TGCAGCGTCAAGGGCGGGGAGACCCAGTACTTC. This gives the protein CSVKGGETQYF.

This chain uses TRBV30 with TRBJ1-5; 9 bases are shared with TRBD1. CDR3 length: 13 amino acids. The germline gives CDR1 GTSNPN, CDR2 SVGIG (reference sequence). The trim removed 5 bases at V and 3 bases at J, leaving 2 bases unmatched. This CDR3 reads CAWGQGNNQPQHF. The CDR3 DNA reads TGTGCCTGGGGACAGGGGAACAATCAGCCCCAGCATTTT. The whole variable domain, filled in from reference TRBV30 and TRBJ1-5, reads SQTIHQWPATLVQPVGSPLSLECTVEGTSNPNLYWYRQAAGRGLQLLFYSVGIGQISSEVPQNLSASRPQDRQFILSSKKLLLSDSGFYLCAWGQGNNQPQHFGDGTRLSIL.

The chain joins TRBV19 to TRBJ2-2; no definite D call. V was clipped by 10 bases and J by 5 bases, with 8 bases between them. The CDR3 contains 11 residues. CDR1 and CDR2 (germline): LNHDA, SQIVND (reference sequence). The CDR3 reads CATSLTGELFF. The CDR3 DNA is TGTGCCACCTCCCTGACCGGGGAGCTGTTTTTT.

The V gene is TRBV4-3, the J gene TRBJ2-7; D call uncertain. The CDR3 has 13 amino acids. V was shortened by 0 bases and J by 3 bases, with 6 bases between the two germline ends. Germline assignment: CDR1 LGHNA and CDR2 YSLEER. The CDR3 spells CASSQDLFYEQYF. The DNA of the CDR3 is TGCGCCAGCAGCCAAGATCTATTCTACGAGCAGTACTTC.